Presented here are 9 T cell receptor beta chains from one specimen sequenced in a study of cytomegalovirus exposure and HLA in healthy donors. PCR used 60 Vbeta primers and 13 Jbeta primers. Some clones are missing from TCRdb's copy, which holds only in-frame ones; the method was immunoSEQ multiplex PCR. The repertoire holds roughly 150,000 clones, with roughly four fifths as singletons. Sequencing was done on a sample of PBMCs. These receptors were taken from a male donor in good health and CMV-seronegative.

The chain joins TRBV19 to TRBJ1-1; possibly TRBD1 for D (6 bases). This CDR3 spans 13 amino acids. Germline V gene data show CDR1 as LNHDA and CDR2 as SQIVND (reference sequence). Trimming took 5 bases from V and 8 from J, leaving 15 bases between them. The CDR3 spells CASSWDTQGEAFF. The CDR3 region has the DNA TGTGCCAGTAGTTGGGACACACAGGGAGAAGCTTTCTTT. The full variable domain, with the rest looked up from reference TRBV19 and TRBJ1-1, is DGGITQSPKYLFRKEGQNVTLSCEQNLNHDAMYWYRQDPGQGLRLIYYSQIVNDFQKGDIAEGYSVSREKKESFPLTVTSAQKNPTAFYLCASSWDTQGEAFFGQGTRLTVV.

Points on this clone: A read error may produce the germline difference seen at one junction end. The chain joins TRBV19 to TRBJ1-5, with TRBD1 matching over 8 bases. This CDR3 contains 16 residues. The V gene's germline CDR1 is LNHDA and CDR2 SQIVND (reference sequence). The CDR3 protein is CASRDRNPYSNQPQPF. As DNA, the CDR3 is TGTGCCAGCCGGGACAGGAACCCTTATAGCAATCAGCCCCAGCCTTTT.

The chain combines TRBV19 with TRBJ2-7, with no clear D. The CDR3 is 14 amino acids. Germline CDR1 is LNHDA and CDR2 is SQIVND (reference sequence). Trimming removed 7 bases from V and 1 base from J, with 14 bases in between. The CDR3 sequence: CASTSQTGSYEQYF. CDR3 bases: TGTGCCAGTACAAGTCAAACGGGTTCCTACGAGCAGTACTTC. Based on the CDR3 plus reference TRBV19 and TRBJ2-7, the full variable domain is DGGITQSPKYLFRKEGQNVTLSCEQNLNHDAMYWYRQDPGQGLRLIYYSQIVNDFQKGDIAEGYSVSREKKESFPLTVTSAQKNPTAFYLCASTSQTGSYEQYFGPGTRLTVT.

The rearrangement joins TRBV6-4 to TRBJ2-3, with 9 bases matching TRBD2. The V gene's germline CDR1 is MRHNA and CDR2 SNTAGT. The CDR3 sequence is 15 residues long. The V segment lost 5 bases and the J segment 2 bases; nucleotides outside the gene matches: 5. The CDR3 sequence: CASSPGLADTDTQYF. The CDR3 DNA is TGTGCCAGCAGTCCGGGACTAGCCGACACAGATACGCAGTATTTT.

The V gene is TRBV5-4, the J gene TRBJ2-2, with D uncertain. The germline V gene has CDR1 SGHNT and CDR2 YYREEE (reference sequence). The V and J ends lost 0 bases and 2 bases respectively, with 14 bases between them. CDR3 length equals 17 residues. CDR3 residues: CASSLGSSVGNTGELFF. The CDR3 region has the DNA TGTGCCAGCAGCTTGGGATCCAGCGTCGGCAACACCGGGGAGCTGTTTTTT. The full variable domain, with the rest looked up from reference TRBV5-4 and TRBJ2-2, is ETGVTQSPTHLIKTRGQQVTLRCSSQSGHNTVSWYQQALGQGPQFIFQYYREEENGRGNFPPRFSGLQFPNYSSELNVNALELDDSALYLCASSLGSSVGNTGELFFGEGSRLTVL.

CDR3 nucleotides: TGTGCCAGTAGTATAGGAAAGGGGCTCTATGGCTACACCTTC. As protein: CASSIGKGLYGYTF. The rearrangement links TRBV19 to TRBJ1-2; possibly TRBD1 for D (5 bases). V shed 1 base and J shed 4 bases, with 10 bases lying between them. Germline lookup yields CDR1 LNHDA and CDR2 SQIVND (reference sequence). This CDR3 spans 14 amino acids.

The V gene is TRBV6-1, the J gene TRBJ1-2, with 10 bases identical to TRBD1. The V segment lost 6 bases and the J segment 8 bases; nucleotides outside the gene matches: 6. The germline V gene has CDR1 MNHNS and CDR2 SASEGT. The CDR3 is 13 amino acids. The CDR3 DNA reads as TGTGCCAGCAGAGGACAGGGGGTATACGGCTACACCTTC. This gives the protein CASRGQGVYGYTF.

A single count supports this clone. The DNA for the CDR3 is TGTGCCAGCAGCGAGAGTATGAACACTGAAGCTTTCTTT. Translation gives CASSESMNTEAFF. The gene calls are TRBV6-6 and TRBJ1-1; D is ambiguous. The CDR3 sequence is 13 residues long. In germline, CDR1 is MNHNY, CDR2 SVGAGI (reference sequence). V dropped 6 bases and J dropped 0 bases, with 8 bases sitting between them.

The chain has TRBV7-3 and TRBJ2-5; 7 positions match TRBD2. The CDR3 length is 15 residues. V lost 5 bases, J lost 2 bases, and 8 bases stayed unmatched. In germline, CDR1 is SGHTA, CDR2 FQGTGA. In DNA, the CDR3 is TGTGCCAGCAGCAGCAAGGGGACTACACAAGAGACCCAGTACTTC. This gives the protein CASSSKGTTQETQYF.